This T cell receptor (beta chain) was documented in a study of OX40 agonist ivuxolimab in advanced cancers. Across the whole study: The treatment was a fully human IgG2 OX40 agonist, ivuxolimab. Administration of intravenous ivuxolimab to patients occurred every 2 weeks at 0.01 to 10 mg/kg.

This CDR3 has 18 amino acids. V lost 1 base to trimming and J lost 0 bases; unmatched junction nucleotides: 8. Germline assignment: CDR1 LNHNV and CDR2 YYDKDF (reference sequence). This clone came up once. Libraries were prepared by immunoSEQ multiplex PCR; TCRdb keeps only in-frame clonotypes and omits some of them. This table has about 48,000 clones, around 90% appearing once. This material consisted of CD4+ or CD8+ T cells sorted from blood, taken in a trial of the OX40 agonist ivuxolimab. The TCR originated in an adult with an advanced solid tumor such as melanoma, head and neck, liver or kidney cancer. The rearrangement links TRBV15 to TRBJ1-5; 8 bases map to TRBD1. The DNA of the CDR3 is TGTGCCACCAGCAGAGGGGGACAGGCTTATTATAGCAATCAGCCCCAGCATTTT. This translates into CATSRGGQAYYSNQPQHF. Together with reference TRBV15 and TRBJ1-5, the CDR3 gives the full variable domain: DAMVIQNPRYQVTQFGKPVTLSCSQTLNHNVMYWYQQKSSQAPKLLFHYYDKDFNNEADTPDNFQSRRPNTSFCFLDIRSPGLGDTAMYLCATSRGGQAYYSNQPQHFGDGTRLSIL.